This T cell receptor beta chain was identified in a study of a mutant IDH1 vaccine in newly diagnosed glioma. On the study more broadly: Patients had received radiotherapy, temozolomide, or both previously, most receiving both. Findings and limits, study-wide: Pseudoprogression appeared unlinked to shifts in leading peripheral T cell clonotypes.

V gave up 8 bases and J gave up 10 bases, with 22 bases separating them. The germline gives CDR1 LGHNA, CDR2 YSLEER. The CDR3 has 14 residues. Notes on this clone: Its antigen is still unknown.

Time point noted: week 47, end of study. Vaccination used 300 ug of mutant IDH1 20-mer peptide per dose, with topical imiquimod. Patients had eight vaccinations, in weeks 1, 3, 5, 7, 11, 15, 19 and 23. Every donor had a new WHO grade 3 or 4 astrocytoma that was IDH1-mutant, with loss of nuclear ATRX. The assay was immunoSEQ multiplex PCR, and TCRdb's table has in-frame clones only and misses some. The sample lists tens of thousands of clones, 75% to 90% seen once, with approximately 5% in the top ten. V and J are TRBV4-3 and TRBJ2-3, with D possibly called TRBD1 or TRBD2 (6 bases each). The origin of this receptor is a man aged 40-55 years with glioma. Sample: PBMCs, taken from a glioma patient whose treatment included an IDH1 peptide vaccine. The CDR3 nucleotides read TGCGCCAGCGCCCCTGGGGATGCGAGGGGGGCGCAGTATTTT. Translating it yields CASAPGDARGAQYF.